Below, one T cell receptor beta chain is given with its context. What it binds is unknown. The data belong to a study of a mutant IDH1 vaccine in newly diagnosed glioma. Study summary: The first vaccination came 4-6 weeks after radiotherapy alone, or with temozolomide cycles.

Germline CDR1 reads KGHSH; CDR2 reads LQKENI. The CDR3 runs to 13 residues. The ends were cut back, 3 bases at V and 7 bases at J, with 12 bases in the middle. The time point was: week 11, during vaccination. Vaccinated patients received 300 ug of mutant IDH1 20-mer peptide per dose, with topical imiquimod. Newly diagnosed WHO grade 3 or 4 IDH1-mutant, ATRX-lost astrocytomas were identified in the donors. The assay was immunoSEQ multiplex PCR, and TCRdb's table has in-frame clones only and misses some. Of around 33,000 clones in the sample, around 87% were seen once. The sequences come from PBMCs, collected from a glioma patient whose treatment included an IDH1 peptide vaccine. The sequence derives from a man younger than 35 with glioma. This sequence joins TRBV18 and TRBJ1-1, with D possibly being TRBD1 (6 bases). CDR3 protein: CASSPSRDNEAFF. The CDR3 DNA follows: TGTGCCAGCTCACCGAGCCGGGACAATGAAGCTTTCTTT. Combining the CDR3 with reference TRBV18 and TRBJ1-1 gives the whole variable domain NAGVMQNPRHLVRRRGQEARLRCSPMKGHSHVYWYRQLPEEGLKFMVYLQKENIIDESGMPKERFSAEFPKEGPSILRIQQVVRGDSAAYFCASSPSRDNEAFFGQGTRLTVV.